The next 5 T cell receptor beta chains were all read from a single sample in a study of blood T cell repertoires in COVID-19. Some clones are missing from TCRdb's copy, which holds only in-frame ones; the method was immunoSEQ multiplex PCR. Of 180,000 or so clones in the sample, approximately 83% were seen once. Sequencing input: PBMCs or T cells enriched from blood (not recorded which). The receptor set was obtained from a man aged 35 to 55 who had recovered from COVID-19.

The chain has TRBV19 and TRBJ1-2, with 8 bases fitting TRBD1. After removal of 5 bases from V and 0 bases from J, the junction contained 5 bases not matched to a gene. Germline V gives CDR1 LNHDA, CDR2 SQIVND (reference sequence). This CDR3 has 15 amino acids. CDR3 DNA sequence: TGTGCCAGTAGTGCGAAGACAGGGGCTAACTATGGCTACACCTTC. This translates into CASSAKTGANYGYTF.

This rearrangement joins TRBV3-1 (or the pseudogene TRBV3-2) to TRBJ1-1; D perhaps matches TRBD1 (6 bases). Germline CDR1 is LGHDT and CDR2 is YNNKEL (reference sequence). With 6 bases removed from V and 5 bases from J, the gap between germline ends came to 19 bases. This CDR3 is 15 amino acids long. The CDR3 reads CASSYGGRSRTEAFF. The CDR3 coding sequence is TGTGCCAGCAGTTACGGGGGGCGGAGTAGGACTGAAGCTTTCTTT.

J is TRBJ1-1 and V is TRBV5-1; 8 bases align to TRBD1. Germline V gene data show CDR1 as SGHRS and CDR2 as YFSETQ. This CDR3 has 15 residues. J gave up 1 base and V 3 bases, and 5 bases lay outside the gene matches. CDR3 sequence: CASSSMGQANTEAFF. DNA of the CDR3: TGCGCCAGCAGCTCCATGGGACAGGCGAACACTGAAGCTTTCTTT.

This chain joins TRBV5-1 and TRBJ2-3, with 8 bases matching TRBD2. The CDR3 runs 15 residues. The germline V gene encodes CDR1 SGHRS and CDR2 YFSETQ. Trimming removed 1 base from V and 3 bases from J; junction bases left unmatched: 4. CDR3 region: CASSLQRGWTDTQYF. CDR3 nucleotides: TGCGCCAGCAGCTTGCAGCGGGGGTGGACAGATACGCAGTATTTT. Supplemented by reference TRBV5-1 and TRBJ2-3, the full variable domain reads KAGVTQTPRYLIKTRGQQVTLSCSPISGHRSVSWYQQTPGQGLQFLFEYFSETQRNKGNFPGRFSGRQFSNSRSEMNVSTLELGDSALYLCASSLQRGWTDTQYFGPGTRLTVL.

This chain uses TRBV7-3 with TRBJ2-2; 8 bases map to TRBD1. V trimming: 5 bases; J trimming: 6 bases; junction bases outside the gene matches: 11. The germline V gene encodes CDR1 SGHTA and CDR2 FQGTGA. The CDR3 spans 16 residues. CDR3 coding DNA: TGTGCCAGCAGCACCGGACAGGGCGTGGGGGCCGGGGAGCTGTTTTTT. It is translated as CASSTGQGVGAGELFF.